The rows below give T cell receptor beta chains drawn from one sample of a study of T cells in Graves' hyperthyroidism and ophthalmopathy. Via MiXCR, TCRdb re-called the multiplex PCR reads, giving one row per CDR3 protein. The sample has 400,000 to 600,000 distinct CDR3 sequences, about 16% seen once. The source material was blood. These receptor sequences come from a woman aged 25 to 39 with Graves' ophthalmopathy. Both conserved end residues are part of each CDR3. A D gene is named only where the DNA matches it firmly. A clone size is listed for some rows: how often the clone was seen (once, few, many), or a class if it is expanded.

v_call	d_call	j_call	clone_size	cdr3_aa	cdr3_nt
TRBV7-4	TRBD2	TRBJ2-3	many	CASSPIRLAGGADTQYF	TGTGCCAGCAGCCCCATCAGACTAGCGGGAGGGGCAGATACGCAGTATTTT
TRBV30	TRBD2	TRBJ2-1	many	CAWSESGGYNEQFF	TGTGCCTGGAGTGAGAGCGGGGGTTACAATGAGCAGTTCTTC
TRBV7-2	NA	TRBJ2-4	few	CASSLSGTLVVLQYF	TGTGCCAGCAGCTTATCCGGGACACTCGTCGTGCTTCAGTACTTC
TRBV27	TRBD1	TRBJ2-7	NA	CASSPYPGQRTYEQYF	TGTGCCAGCAGTCCTTACCCGGGACAGAGAACCTACGAGCAGTACTTC
TRBV20-1	TRBD2	TRBJ2-1	few	CSAFPSGRPRHEQFF	TGCAGTGCTTTTCCTAGCGGGAGGCCCCGTCATGAGCAGTTCTTC
TRBV7-6	TRBD2	TRBJ2-7	few	CASRLAGTSEQYF	TGTGCCAGCCGACTAGCGGGAACCTCCGAGCAGTACTTC
TRBV6-1	TRBD1	TRBJ2-3	many	CASNTGQGRGDTQYF	TGTGCCAGCAACACAGGACAGGGGAGAGGAGATACGCAGTATTTT
TRBV30	TRBD1	TRBJ1-2	many	CAWSANRGWDYGYTF	TGTGCCTGGAGTGCAAACAGGGGTTGGGACTATGGCTACACCTTC
TRBV20-1	TRBD2	TRBJ2-1	NA	CSASTSGSLWLGYEQFF	TGCAGTGCTAGTACTAGCGGGAGCCTTTGGTTGGGATACGAGCAGTTCTTC
TRBV6-2/TRBV6-3	NA	TRBJ1-5	many	CASSYSSQPQHF	TGTGCCAGCAGTTACTCTTCCCAGCCCCAGCATTTT
TRBV7-6	TRBD2	TRBJ2-1	few	CASSLAGGEGALDEQFF	TGTGCCAGCAGCCTAGCGGGAGGGGAGGGGGCGCTGGATGAGCAGTTCTTC
TRBV28	NA	TRBJ1-2	many	CASSYGGAGYGYTF	TGTGCCAGCAGTTATGGGGGCGCGGGCTATGGCTACACCTTC
TRBV11-2	TRBD2	TRBJ2-7	few	CASSLDHMREVSYEQYF	TGTGCCAGCAGCTTAGATCATATGCGGGAGGTCTCCTACGAGCAGTACTTC
TRBV11-3	NA	TRBJ2-3	few	CASSLDHEVTDTQYF	TGTGCCAGCAGCTTAGACCATGAGGTCACAGATACGCAGTATTTT
TRBV15	NA	TRBJ2-1	many	CATSRSGGVTHNEQFF	TGTGCCACCAGCAGGTCGGGCGGAGTGACCCACAATGAGCAGTTCTTC
TRBV2	NA	TRBJ2-5	many	CASSGSIYQETQYF	TGTGCCAGCAGTGGCAGTATCTACCAAGAGACCCAGTACTTC
TRBV11-2	TRBD2	TRBJ2-7	many	CASSLVQREEYEQYF	TGTGCCAGCAGCTTAGTACAGCGGGAGGAGTACGAGCAGTACTTC
TRBV28	NA	TRBJ2-3	many	CASSLITRTSTDTQYF	TGTGCCAGCAGTTTAATTACCAGGACCAGCACAGATACGCAGTATTTT
TRBV3-1	NA	TRBJ2-5	many	CASSQPRQPRSQYF	TGTGCCAGCAGCCAGCCACGACAGCCCCGGTCCCAGTACTTC
TRBV20-1	NA	TRBJ1-2	many	CSARIGQGYTF	TGCAGTGCTAGGATCGGTCAGGGCTACACCTTC
TRBV12-5	NA	TRBJ1-3	many	CASGPDGRGNTIYF	TGTGCTAGTGGTCCGGACGGCCGAGGAAACACCATATATTTT
TRBV12-3/TRBV12-4	NA	TRBJ1-5	many	CASSPGPGQPQHF	TGTGCCAGCAGTCCGGGTCCAGGTCAGCCCCAGCATTTT
TRBV6-2/TRBV6-3	NA	TRBJ2-5	many	CASRWPGIDEETQYF	TGTGCCAGCAGATGGCCCGGGATTGATGAAGAGACCCAGTACTTC
TRBV28	NA	TRBJ2-7	NA	CASSFPDVTKKQYF	TGTGCCAGCAGTTTCCCAGATGTGACCAAAAAGCAGTACTTC
TRBV11-1	TRBD2	TRBJ2-7	few	CASSPNPGTSGRASTYEQYF	TGTGCCAGCAGCCCCAACCCCGGGACTAGCGGGAGGGCCTCGACTTACGAGCAGTACTTC
TRBV30	NA	TRBJ2-1	many	CAWGGRKTLPEQFF	TGTGCCTGGGGCGGACGGAAAACACTTCCTGAGCAGTTCTTC
TRBV12-3/TRBV12-4	NA	TRBJ1-3	many	CASSLSTSGNTIYF	TGTGCCAGCAGTTTAAGCACCTCTGGAAACACCATATATTTT
TRBV7-2	TRBD1	TRBJ1-6	NA	CASSPWTGGGSPLHF	TGTGCCAGCAGCCCATGGACAGGGGGCGGCTCACCCCTCCACTTC
TRBV3-1	TRBD1	TRBJ1-4	few	CASSDRVDEKLFF	TGTGCCAGCAGCGACAGGGTGGATGAAAAACTGTTTTTT
TRBV11-2	TRBD1	TRBJ1-1	many	CASSPRTGVGNTEAFF	TGTGCCAGCAGCCCCCGGACAGGGGTAGGGAACACTGAAGCTTTCTTT
TRBV12-3/TRBV12-4	TRBD1	TRBJ1-2	many	CASRPTLGTVYGYTF	TGTGCCAGCAGGCCAACCCTCGGGACAGTCTATGGCTACACCTTC
TRBV20-1	NA	TRBJ1-1	few	CSALLGGGNTEAFF	TGCAGTGCTCTACTTGGCGGAGGGAACACTGAAGCTTTCTTT
TRBV14	NA	TRBJ2-7	few	CASSHLGSPRNEQYF	TGTGCCAGCAGCCATCTAGGGTCACCGCGGAACGAGCAGTACTTC
TRBV3-1	NA	TRBJ1-4	many	CASSQESENEKLFF	TGTGCCAGCAGCCAAGAGTCGGAAAATGAAAAACTGTTTTTT
TRBV20-1	TRBD2	TRBJ2-3	many	CSARRFLAGEADTQYF	TGCAGTGCTAGACGTTTCCTGGCGGGGGAGGCAGATACGCAGTATTTT
TRBV20-1	NA	TRBJ2-2	many	CSATWGVNTGELFF	TGCAGTGCTACCTGGGGGGTGAACACCGGGGAGCTGTTTTTT
TRBV12-3/TRBV12-4	TRBD1	TRBJ1-5	NA	CASSNRGSNQPQHF	TGTGCCAGCAGTAACAGGGGCAGCAATCAGCCCCAGCATTTT
TRBV27	TRBD2	TRBJ2-7	NA	CASSLIAGEWYEQYF	TGTGCCAGCAGTTTAATAGCGGGAGAATGGTACGAGCAGTACTTC
TRBV7-2	NA	TRBJ1-4	NA	CASSLAPGRTNEKLFF	TGTGCCAGCAGCTTAGCCCCAGGGAGGACTAATGAAAAACTGTTTTTT
TRBV6-1	NA	TRBJ2-7	few	CASRGSFSYEQYF	TGTGCCAGCAGGGGGAGCTTCTCCTACGAGCAGTACTTC
TRBV5-1	NA	TRBJ2-7	many	CASSFMAVGYNYEQYF	TGCGCCAGCAGCTTCATGGCGGTGGGATATAACTACGAGCAGTACTTC
TRBV20-1	NA	TRBJ1-4	few	CTTIGASEKLFF	TGCACGACAATCGGGGCGAGTGAAAAACTGTTTTTT
TRBV20-1	TRBD1	TRBJ2-2	once	CSARYQGVNGELFF	TGCAGTGCTAGATATCAGGGGGTCAACGGGGAGCTGTTTTTT
TRBV12-3/TRBV12-4	TRBD2	TRBJ2-2	NA	CASSSTLVLAGVMSGELFF	TGTGCCAGCAGCTCGACCCTGGTGCTAGCGGGAGTTATGTCCGGGGAGCTGTTTTTT
TRBV12-5	TRBD2	TRBJ2-1	NA	CASARMGFASGNNEQFF	TGTGCTAGTGCCAGAATGGGCTTTGCTAGCGGGAACAATGAGCAGTTCTTC
TRBV2	NA	TRBJ2-3	few	CASSPPLLDTQYF	TGTGCCAGCAGTCCTCCCCTACTGGATACGCAGTATTTT
TRBV20-1	NA	TRBJ2-3	NA	CSARDQLVRFGTQYF	TGCAGTGCTAGAGATCAGTTGGTTAGATTTGGTACGCAGTATTTT
TRBV9	TRBD2	TRBJ2-4	few	CASSVGPAGANIQYF	TGTGCCAGCAGCGTAGGCCCAGCGGGAGCTAACATTCAGTACTTC
TRBV28	NA	TRBJ2-5	few	CASSHPTYQETQYF	TGTGCCAGCAGTCACCCGACATACCAAGAGACCCAGTACTTC
TRBV28	TRBD1	TRBJ1-4	many	CASSLPGQGVEKLFF	TGTGCCAGCAGTTTGCCGGGACAGGGTGTTGAAAAACTGTTTTTT
TRBV20-1	NA	TRBJ2-7	many	CSARDEYEQYF	TGCAGTGCTAGAGACGAGTACGAGCAGTACTTC
TRBV6-2/TRBV6-3	NA	TRBJ2-2	NA	CASSYPPRATNTGELFF	TGTGCCAGCAGTTACCCTCCCAGGGCTACCAACACCGGGGAGCTGTTTTTT